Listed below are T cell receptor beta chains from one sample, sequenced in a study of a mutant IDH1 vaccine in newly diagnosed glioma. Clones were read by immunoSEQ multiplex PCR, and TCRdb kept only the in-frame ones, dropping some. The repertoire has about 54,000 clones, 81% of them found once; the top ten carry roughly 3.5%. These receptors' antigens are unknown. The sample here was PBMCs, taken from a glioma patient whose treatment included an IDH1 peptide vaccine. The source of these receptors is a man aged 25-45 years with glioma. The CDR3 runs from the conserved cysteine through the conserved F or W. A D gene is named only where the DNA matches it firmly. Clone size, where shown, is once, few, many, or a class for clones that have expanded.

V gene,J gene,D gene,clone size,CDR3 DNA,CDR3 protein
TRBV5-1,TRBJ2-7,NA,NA,TGCGCCAGCAGCTTGCTAGCGAGCTCCTACGAGCAGTACTTC,CASSLLASSYEQYF
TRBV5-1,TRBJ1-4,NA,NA,TGCGCCAGCAGCTTGGCGGAGAGCAGGGACGAAAAACTGTTTTTT,CASSLAESRDEKLFF
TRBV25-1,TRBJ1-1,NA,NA,TGTGCCAGCAGGGGGCAGAACACTGAAGCTTTCTTT,CASRGQNTEAFF
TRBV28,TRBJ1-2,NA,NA,TGTGCCAGCAGTTTAGGGTCGGCAGGGGAATATGGCTACACCTTC,CASSLGSAGEYGYTF
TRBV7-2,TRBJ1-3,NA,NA,TGTGCCAGCAGCTTAGAAGGAGTAGTAGGAACCCGAAACACCATATATTTT,CASSLEGVVGTRNTIYF
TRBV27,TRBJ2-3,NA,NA,TGTGCCAGCAGTTTATCGTCGGTGGCGGGGACTCGCACAGATACGCAGTATTTT,CASSLSSVAGTRTDTQYF
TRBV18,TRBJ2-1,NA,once,TGTGCCAGCTCACCCGCAAACCCAACCTACAATGAGCAGTTCTTC,CASSPANPTYNEQFF
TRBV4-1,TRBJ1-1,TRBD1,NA,TGCGCCAGCAGCCATACAGGGGTCCTGAACACTGAAGCTTTCTTT,CASSHTGVLNTEAFF
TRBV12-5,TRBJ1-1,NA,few,TGTGCTAGTGGGGAGGAAGGGAACACTGAAGCTTTCTTT,CASGEEGNTEAFF
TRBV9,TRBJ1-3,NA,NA,TGTGCCAGCAGAGCCGGCGGAGGAAACACCATATATTTT,CASRAGGGNTIYF
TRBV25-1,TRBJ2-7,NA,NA,TGTGCCAGCGGTCCTCTCTACGAGCAGTACTTC,CASGPLYEQYF
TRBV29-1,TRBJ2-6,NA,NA,TGCAGCGTTGAAGTAGGGGGAACTGGGGCCAACGTCCTGACTTTC,CSVEVGGTGANVLTF
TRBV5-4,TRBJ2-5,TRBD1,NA,TGTGCCAGCACCAAATATCCCGGGGGGACAGGGGAGACCCAGTACTTC,CASTKYPGGTGETQYF
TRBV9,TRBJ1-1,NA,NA,TGTGCCAGCAGCGTAGACCCCGCCGGGGACACTGAAGCTTTCTTT,CASSVDPAGDTEAFF
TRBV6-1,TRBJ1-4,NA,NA,TGTGCCAGCAGAAAGGGGCGGTCTAATGAAAAACTGTTTTTT,CASRKGRSNEKLFF
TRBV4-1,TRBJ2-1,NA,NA,TGCGCCAGCAGCCAAGACTGGCCCAGCTCCTACAATGAGCAGTTCTTC,CASSQDWPSSYNEQFF
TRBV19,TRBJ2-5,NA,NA,TGTGCCAGTAGTGGGCAGAAAAAAGAGACCCAGTACTTC,CASSGQKKETQYF
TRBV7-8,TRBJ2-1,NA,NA,TGTGCCAGCAGCTTGCTCCCTGGAGACAGGAGCGATGAGCAGTTCTTC,CASSLLPGDRSDEQFF
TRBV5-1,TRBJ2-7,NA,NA,TGCGCCAGCAGCAAACAGGGAGGCTCATCCTACGAGCAGTACTTC,CASSKQGGSSYEQYF
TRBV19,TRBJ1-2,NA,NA,TGTGCCAGTAGTATTATGGGGCTCGACTATGGCTACACCTTC,CASSIMGLDYGYTF
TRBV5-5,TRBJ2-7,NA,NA,TGTGCCAGCAGCCTCCAAAGAACCTACGAGCAGTACTTC,CASSLQRTYEQYF
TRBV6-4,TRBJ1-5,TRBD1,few,TGTGCCAGCAGTGACCAGGGGGGGGGAGGCCAGCCCCAGCATTTT,CASSDQGGGGQPQHF
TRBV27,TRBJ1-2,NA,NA,TGTGCCAGCAGTTTATCAGGGGCCCATAGGGTGGGCTACACCTTC,CASSLSGAHRVGYTF
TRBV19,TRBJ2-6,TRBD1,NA,TGTGCCAGTAGTATTGGGCGGGGAAGGGACAGGGTCCCTGGGGCCAACGTCCTGACTTTC,CASSIGRGRDRVPGANVLTF
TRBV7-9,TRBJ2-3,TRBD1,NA,TGTGCCAGCAGCGGTGACAGGGGCACAGATACGCAGTATTTT,CASSGDRGTDTQYF
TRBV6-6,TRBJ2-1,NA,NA,TGTGCCAGCAGTTTTGCGGGGTTCTCCTACAATGAGCAGTTCTTC,CASSFAGFSYNEQFF
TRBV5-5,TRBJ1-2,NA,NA,TGTGCCAGCAGCTTGGAAGCAGGGGACGCATTTGGCTACACCTTC,CASSLEAGDAFGYTF
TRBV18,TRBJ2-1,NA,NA,TGTGCCAGCTCCCTCGGGTTGAGCACCTACAATGAGCAGTTCTTC,CASSLGLSTYNEQFF
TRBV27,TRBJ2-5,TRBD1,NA,TGTGCCAGCAGTTTATCCGTTCATACAGGGGGAGAGACCCAGTACTTC,CASSLSVHTGGETQYF
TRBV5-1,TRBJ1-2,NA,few,TGCGCCAGCAGCCTACCCGCTCGGGGGTTCCATGGCTACACCTTC,CASSLPARGFHGYTF
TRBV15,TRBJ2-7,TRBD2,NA,TGTGCCACCAGCAGAGATCGGCACGGAGCGGGGGAAGCCTCCGAGCAGTACTTC,CATSRDRHGAGEASEQYF
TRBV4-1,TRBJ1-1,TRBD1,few,TGCGCCAGCAGCCCAAATCCGACAGGGGTCACGGGGATTGAAGCTTTCTTT,CASSPNPTGVTGIEAFF
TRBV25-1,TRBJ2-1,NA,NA,TGTGCCAGCACCGACCCCCCCGGCAACTCCTACAATGAGCAGTTCTTC,CASTDPPGNSYNEQFF
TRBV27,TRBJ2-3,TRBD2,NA,TGTGCCAGCAGTTTCAAGCGGGGGGCAGATACGCAGTATTTT,CASSFKRGADTQYF
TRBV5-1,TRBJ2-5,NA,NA,TGCGCCAGCAGACGCTCCGGAATTCAAGAGACCCAGTACTTC,CASRRSGIQETQYF
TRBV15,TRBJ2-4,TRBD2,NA,TGTGCCACCAGCAGAGGTAGTGCAATAGCGGGGGAGTCGGCGGCCAAAAACATTCAGTACTTC,CATSRGSAIAGESAAKNIQYF
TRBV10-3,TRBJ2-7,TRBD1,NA,TGTGCCACGGGTCTGGGACAGGGGACTCTCGAGCAGTACTTC,CATGLGQGTLEQYF
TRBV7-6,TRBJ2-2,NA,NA,TGTGCCAGCAGCTTCTCCCCCGGGGAGCTGTTTTTT,CASSFSPGELFF
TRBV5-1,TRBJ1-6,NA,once,TGCGCCAGCAGCCCCACCGGGGGGAGCTCCTATAATTCACCCCTCCACTTT,CASSPTGGSSYNSPLHF
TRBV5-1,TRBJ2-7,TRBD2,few,TGCGCCAGCAGCTTGTGGGTCGGGGGGACCTACGAGCAGTACTTC,CASSLWVGGTYEQYF
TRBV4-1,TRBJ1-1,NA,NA,TGCGCCAGCAGCCCCCCGAGGGGCGCCGAAGCTTTCTTT,CASSPPRGAEAFF
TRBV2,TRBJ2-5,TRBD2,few,TGTGCCAGCAGTGGAACTAGCGGGGAGGAGACCCAGTACTTC,CASSGTSGEETQYF
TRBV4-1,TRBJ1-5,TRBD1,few,TGCGCCAGCAGCCAAGAAATTCCGGACAGGGCGCGCAATCAGCCCCAGCATTTT,CASSQEIPDRARNQPQHF
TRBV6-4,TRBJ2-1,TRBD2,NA,TGTGCCAGCGCCGCGCCGGCGAGCGGGGGGGCCCGGCAGTTCTTC,CASAAPASGGARQFF
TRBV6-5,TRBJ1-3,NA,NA,TGTGCCAGCAGTTACAAACCTCTTTATGGAAACACCATATATTTT,CASSYKPLYGNTIYF
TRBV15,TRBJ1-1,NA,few,TGTGCCACCAGCAGAGAAAGGGGAAACACTGAAGCTTTCTTT,CATSRERGNTEAFF
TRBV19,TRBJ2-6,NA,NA,TGTGCCAGTAAGGCGGATGGGGCCAACGTCCTGACTTTC,CASKADGANVLTF
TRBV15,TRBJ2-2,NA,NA,TGTGCCTCCAGCAGAGATGCGGACACCGGGGAGCTGTTTTTT,CASSRDADTGELFF
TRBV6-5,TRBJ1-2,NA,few,TGTGCCAGCAGTTCGACCGCTAGGGGCTACACCTTC,CASSSTARGYTF
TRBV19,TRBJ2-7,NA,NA,TGTGCCAGTAGTATTGGACAAGGCTACGAGCAGTACTTC,CASSIGQGYEQYF